This TCR beta chain was identified during a study of T cell responses to AZD1222 COVID-19 vaccine. Between the trimmed V and J ends, which lost 0 bases and 5 bases, there was a span of 17 bases. The CDR3 totals 16 residues. The germline gives CDR1 GTSNPN, CDR2 SVGIG (reference sequence). Sequencing used immunoSEQ multiplex PCR; TCRdb keeps in-frame clones, though not all of them. The data hold approximately 100,000 clones, with roughly 90% observed a single time. The receptor comes from an adult in good health. The V call is TRBV30, the J call TRBJ1-5; a weak D match, TRBD1 (5 bases). The sequences come from peripheral blood, collected on day 0 of AZD1222 vaccination. CDR3 residues: CAWSVRGRGMDQPQHF. The CDR3 nucleotides read TGTGCCTGGAGTGTACGGGGACGGGGGATGGATCAGCCCCAGCATTTT.